This T cell receptor (beta chain) appears in the sequencing data of a study of T cell responses to AZD1222 COVID-19 vaccine. Study details: Researchers grouped second doses given at about 4 or about 12 weeks into one pool.

The assay was immunoSEQ multiplex PCR, and TCRdb's table has in-frame clones only and misses some. Of about 140,000 clones in the sample, 80% to 95% were seen once. V gave up 2 bases and J gave up 1 base, with 12 bases separating them. The CDR3 consists of 15 residues. The germline V gene encodes CDR1 SGHKS and CDR2 YYEKEE (reference sequence). Sample: peripheral blood, taken on day 0 of AZD1222 vaccination. This receptor was identified in an adult in good health. The chain joins TRBV5-5 to TRBJ1-2; possible D gene TRBD1, 5 bases. CDR3 in DNA: TGTGCCAGCAGCTTAGTACTTGGGGGTAACTATGGCTACACCTTC. This gives the protein CASSLVLGGNYGYTF.